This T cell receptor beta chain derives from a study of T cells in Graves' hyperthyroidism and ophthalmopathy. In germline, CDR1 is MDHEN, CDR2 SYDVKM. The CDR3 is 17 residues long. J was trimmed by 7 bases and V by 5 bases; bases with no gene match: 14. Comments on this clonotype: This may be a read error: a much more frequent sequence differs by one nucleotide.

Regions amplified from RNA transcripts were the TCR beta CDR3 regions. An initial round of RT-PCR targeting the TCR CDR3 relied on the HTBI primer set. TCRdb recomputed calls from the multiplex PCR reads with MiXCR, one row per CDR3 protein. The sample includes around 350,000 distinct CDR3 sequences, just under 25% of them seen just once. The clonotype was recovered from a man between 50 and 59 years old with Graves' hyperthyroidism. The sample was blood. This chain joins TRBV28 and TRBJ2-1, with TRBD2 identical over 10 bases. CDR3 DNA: TGTGCCAGCAGTGATATCCTCGGCGGAGCGGGAGGGAATGAGCAGTTCTTC. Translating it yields CASSDILGGAGGNEQFF.